This entry features one T cell receptor beta chain sequence. No cognate antigen has been identified for it. No much larger clone is present one base from it, and per-base qualities are unavailable. Distinct nucleotide sequences in the sample also encode this CDR3. The germline ends are 13 bases apart after V is trimmed by 4 bases and J by 3 bases. CDR1 and CDR2 are read off the germline V gene as SGDLS and YYNGEE. CDR3 length: 15 amino acids, cysteine to phenylalanine. Only the CDR3 part of the read is kept: 45 bases, read in frame from the first base. This entry belongs to a study of OX40 agonist ivuxolimab in advanced cancers. Study-level background: The costimulatory receptor OX40 (CD134) was targeted by ivuxolimab, a fully human IgG2 agonistic monoclonal antibody. Of the approximately 50 dose-escalation patients, hepatocellular carcinoma was present in approximately 20, melanoma in roughly 15, renal cell carcinoma in 9 and head and neck cancer in 9. Patients were allowed to have had prior anti-PD-1, anti-PD-L1 or anti-CTLA-4 therapy, and 30% to 40% of the dose-escalation patients had been treated with checkpoint inhibitors. Peripheral TCRbeta sequencing aimed to test whether ivuxolimab altered TCR sequence diversity and caused clonal T-cell expansion. Intravenous ivuxolimab was administered to patients every 2 weeks at six dose levels: 0.01, 0.1, 0.3, 1.5, 3 and 10 mg/kg. Partial responses occurred in three dose-escalation patients: two with cutaneous melanoma and one with hepatocellular carcinoma. The monotherapy dose-escalation portion (N of about 49 patients) of the phase I ivuxolimab trial is reported in the paper. In the dose-escalation cohort, roughly 80% of patients were male, and the mean age was roughly 60 years, with a range of roughly 20 to 80. Here is what the overall study found, with its caveats: The antigen specificity of the peripheral T cells that underwent clonal expansion was not determined. Clonal expansion of both CD4+ and CD8+ blood T cells was observed from baseline to week 6 at doses 0.1 to 3.0 mg/kg. Partial responders in the 0.1-3.0 mg/kg groups had among the lowest normalized peripheral clonal expansion, especially among CD8+ T cells. After ivuxolimab, more expanded clones were found on average in CD8+ T cells than in CD4+ T cells. Low levels of normalized T-cell clonal expansion were also shown by some nonresponding patients.

The trial excluded patients who had a history of autoimmune disease or were on systemic immunosuppression. Peripheral blood for TCR sequencing was collected from all dose cohorts at baseline, on cycle 4 day 1, and on cycle 7 day 1. Samples were obtained from an open-label, multicenter, first-in-human phase I dose-escalation trial of ivuxolimab. Adults with locally advanced or metastatic head and neck squamous cell, hepatocellular, melanoma or renal cell carcinoma were enrolled in the trial. Before TCR sequencing, CD4+ and CD8+ T cells were separately sorted from peripheral blood. For sequencing of the TCRbeta CDR3 region, genomic DNA was extracted from the sorted cells. TCRbeta CDR3 regions were sequenced using the immunoSEQ Assay. TCRdb carries this immuneACCESS record with in-frame sequences only. Its versions omit some clonotypes, under half of them owing to an unresolved V gene in the studies checked, with the rest unexplained. In this sample the table shows tens of thousands of clones, about 88% of which occur a single time. The top ten constitute around 0.6% of the sample.

Sequenced here: CD4+ or CD8+ T cells sorted from blood, sampled in a trial of the OX40 agonist ivuxolimab. This TCR came from an adult with an advanced solid tumor such as melanoma, head and neck, liver or kidney cancer. The sequence is built from TRBV9 and TRBJ2-2; the D gene is perhaps TRBD1, from 5 matching bases. The CDR3 is CASSKGPQDTGELFF. At the DNA level, the sequence is TGTGCCAGCAGCAAGGGGCCTCAGGACACCGGGGAGCTGTTTTTT.